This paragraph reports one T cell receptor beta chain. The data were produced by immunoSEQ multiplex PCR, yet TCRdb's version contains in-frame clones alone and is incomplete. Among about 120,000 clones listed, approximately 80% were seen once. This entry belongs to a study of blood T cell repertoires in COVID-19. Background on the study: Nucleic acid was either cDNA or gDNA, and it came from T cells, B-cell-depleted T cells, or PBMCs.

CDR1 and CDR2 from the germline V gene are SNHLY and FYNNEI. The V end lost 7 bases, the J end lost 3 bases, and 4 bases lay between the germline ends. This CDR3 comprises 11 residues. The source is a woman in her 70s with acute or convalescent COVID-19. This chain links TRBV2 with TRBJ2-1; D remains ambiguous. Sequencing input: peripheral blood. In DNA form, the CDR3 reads TGTGCCAGCACGAGCTACAATGAGCAGTTCTTC. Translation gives CASTSYNEQFF.